The 8 T cell receptor beta chains given below trace back to one sample, sequenced in a study of PD-L1 blockade in urothelial cancer. The method was immunoSEQ multiplex PCR; TCRdb's version includes in-frame clones alone and lacks a portion of them. Of 130,000 or so clones detected, approximately 84% appear once; the ten largest clones hold 3.2%. Time point specified: pretreatment peripheral blood. The starting material was PBMCs, obtained around atezolizumab (anti-PD-L1) treatment. These receptors came from a man aged 45-65 years with urothelial cancer.

The V call is TRBV7-2, the J call TRBJ2-1, with TRBD2 matching 9 bases. The J segment lost 8 bases and the V segment lost 0 bases, leaving 11 bases of the junction unmatched. The germline V gene has CDR1 SGHTA and CDR2 FQGNSA. The CDR3 covers 17 residues. In DNA form, the CDR3 reads TGTGCCAGCAGCTTAGCGTTTGGCGGGAGGGCCTTAGATGAGCAGTTCTTC. Amino acid sequence: CASSLAFGGRALDEQFF.

V usage is TRBV19 and J usage is TRBJ2-7, with D perhaps matching TRBD1 (6 bases). CDR1 LNHDA and CDR2 SQIVND come from the germline V gene (reference sequence). The CDR3 covers 14 residues. V lost 6 bases and J 5 bases, leaving 17 bases between the germline ends. The CDR3: CASSPKQGRNEQYF. For the CDR3, the DNA is TGTGCCAGTAGCCCGAAACAGGGTCGGAACGAGCAGTACTTC.

The genes are TRBV27 and TRBJ2-7, with D possibly TRBD1 on 5 matching bases. The germline V gene has CDR1 MNHEY and CDR2 SMNVEV (reference sequence). This CDR3 has 15 amino acids. Trimming cost V 5 bases and J 5 bases, with 19 bases left between them. This chain's CDR3 is CASSGSGNSWDEQYF. CDR3 nucleotide sequence: TGTGCCAGCAGTGGGTCAGGGAATAGTTGGGACGAGCAGTACTTC.

The V and J genes are TRBV7-9 and TRBJ2-1, with 8 bases fitting TRBD1. CDR1 and CDR2 from the germline V gene are SEHNR and FQNEAQ (reference sequence). This CDR3 has 16 amino acids. V dropped 3 bases and J dropped 2; count of bases not matched to a gene: 6. The CDR3 here is CASSFGQGRAYNEQFF. The CDR3 DNA sequence: TGTGCCAGCAGCTTCGGACAGGGCCGAGCCTACAATGAGCAGTTCTTC. Full variable domain (rest looked up from reference TRBV7-9 and TRBJ2-1): DTGVSQNPRHKITKRGQNVTFRCDPISEHNRLYWYRQTLGQGPEFLTYFQNEAQLEKSRLLSDRFSAERPKGSFSTLEIQRTEQGDSAMYLCASSFGQGRAYNEQFFGPGTRLTVL.

This clone has a handful of counts. The V and J genes are TRBV5-6 and TRBJ2-1; tentative D call: TRBD2 (6 bases). CDR1 SGHDT and CDR2 YYEEEE come from the germline V gene. V was cut by 0 bases and J by 4 bases, with 17 bases left in between. The length of the CDR3 is 17 residues. The CDR3 spells CASSLGYASAHYNEQFF. The CDR3 DNA reads as TGTGCCAGCAGCTTGGGGTATGCTAGCGCCCATTACAATGAGCAGTTCTTC.

This clone showed up just a few times. V usage is TRBV30 and J usage is TRBJ2-7, with D perhaps TRBD1 (5 bases). V was pared by 2 bases and J by 3 bases, with 11 bases between. Germline CDR1 and CDR2: GTSNPN and SVGIG (reference sequence). There are 13 residues in the CDR3. In DNA form, the CDR3 reads TGTGCCTGGAGTTCCAGGGTATTCTACGAGCAGTACTTC. This encodes CAWSSRVFYEQYF.

V is TRBV7-3 and J is TRBJ2-7; TRBD2 is a possible D gene (6 bases). The CDR3 has 15 amino acids. V was clipped by 4 bases and J by 2 bases, with 15 bases between them. Germline V gene lookup returns CDR1 SGHTA and CDR2 FQGTGA. The CDR3 region has the DNA TGTGCCAGCAGCTCGGAGGCGGGACCAGCCTACGAGCAGTACTTC. Translated, it gives CASSSEAGPAYEQYF.

This clone was seen a handful of times. The chain is built from TRBV28 and TRBJ1-1; 7 nucleotides align to TRBD1. This CDR3 has 12 amino acids. The trim removed 6 bases at V and 4 bases at J, leaving 2 bases unmatched. The germline CDR1 and CDR2 sequences are MDHEN and SYDVKM. CDR3 sequence (DNA): TGTGCCAGCAGACAGGGGCTCACTGAAGCTTTCTTT. This translates into CASRQGLTEAFF.